The rows below give T cell receptor beta chains drawn from one sample of a study of vaccination effects on CD4 cells after COVID-19. These receptors have no known antigen. Assay used: immunoSEQ multiplex PCR; TCRdb lists only in-frame clones, some missing. Of 45,000 or so clones detected, roughly 70% appear once; the ten largest clones hold 6% to 7%. This sample comprised CD4+ T cells from PBMCs cultured without peptide, obtained after COVID-19 vaccination. The receptors were sampled from a human donor who received a COVID-19 vaccine. Both conserved end residues are trimmed from each CDR3. Each record gives: V gene, J gene, CDR3 protein.

TRBV7-9	TRBJ2-7	ASSFAGEAYEQY
TRBV28	TRBJ1-5	ASSLSQGARLH
TRBV6-2/TRBV6-3	TRBJ1-1	ASSYPAGLGVSTEAF
TRBV11-2	TRBJ2-4	ASSLFAIQY
TRBV18	TRBJ2-1	ASSLLGGGNNEQF
TRBV5-1	TRBJ2-5	ASQLEETQY
TRBV19	TRBJ1-1	ASNPFEGAITEAF
TRBV29-1	TRBJ1-4	SVATGTATNEKLF
TRBV5-4	TRBJ1-5	ASSLAGVNQPQH
TRBV25-1	TRBJ1-3	ASSEYLHSGNTIY
TRBV30	TRBJ1-4	AWRPPDRGLEKLF
TRBV19	TRBJ1-5	ASSKTGYGQPQH
TRBV5-1	TRBJ1-1	ASRFMTGGTEAF
TRBV6-2/TRBV6-3	TRBJ2-5	ASSYGGRGLAETQY
TRBV6-5	TRBJ2-7	ASSYSLAGAYEQY
TRBV6-5	TRBJ1-1	ASSQGGTEAF
TRBV6-1	TRBJ1-2	ASSGRQAGSFNYGYT
TRBV19	TRBJ1-1	ASSKSPGQGLLEAF
TRBV27	TRBJ2-1	ASSSRGPGLAGGLVSYNEQF
TRBV27	TRBJ2-5	ASSSGMGTGETQY
TRBV12-3/TRBV12-4	TRBJ1-2	ASSLALEYGYT